These T cell receptor beta chains were read from a single sample in a study of control samples from healthy donors and cancer patients. Generated by immunoSEQ multiplex PCR, the TCRdb table keeps only in-frame clones and is missing some. The sample holds fewer than 200,000 clones, roughly 94% seen once. Sequencing was carried out using PBMCs. The receptors stem from a man in his sixties with colorectal cancer. Each CDR3 is given with its conserved first and last residue. Each record gives: clone size, V gene, J gene, D gene, CDR3 protein, CDR3 DNA. The D gene is left open where the match is weak. A clone size is listed for some rows: how often the clone was seen (once, few, many), or a class if it is expanded.

clone size: -; V gene: TRBV2; J gene: TRBJ2-5; D gene: -; CDR3 protein: CASSELGLNQETQYF; CDR3 DNA: TGTGCCAGCAGTGAATTGGGTCTAAACCAAGAGACCCAGTACTTC
clone size: -; V gene: TRBV30; J gene: TRBJ1-1; D gene: TRBD1; CDR3 protein: CAWSSGQGGTEAFF; CDR3 DNA: TGTGCCTGGAGTTCGGGACAGGGGGGGACTGAAGCTTTCTTT
clone size: -; V gene: TRBV7-7; J gene: TRBJ1-3; D gene: TRBD1; CDR3 protein: CASSLWAQGAGNTIYF; CDR3 DNA: TGTGCCAGCAGCTTATGGGCACAGGGGGCTGGAAACACCATATATTTT
clone size: -; V gene: TRBV18; J gene: TRBJ1-4; D gene: -; CDR3 protein: CASSPPEEGTNEKLFF; CDR3 DNA: TGTGCCAGCTCACCCCCGGAGGAAGGAACTAATGAAAAACTGTTTTTT
clone size: -; V gene: TRBV5-1; J gene: TRBJ2-2; D gene: -; CDR3 protein: CASSLFPDDTGELFF; CDR3 DNA: TGCGCCAGCAGCTTATTTCCAGACGACACCGGGGAGCTGTTTTTT
clone size: -; V gene: TRBV2; J gene: TRBJ1-5; D gene: -; CDR3 protein: CATSVGSLSNQPQHF; CDR3 DNA: TGTGCCACCTCGGTCGGCTCGTTAAGCAATCAGCCCCAGCATTTT
clone size: -; V gene: TRBV5-4; J gene: TRBJ1-3; D gene: -; CDR3 protein: CASSSDTQSSGNTIYF; CDR3 DNA: TGTGCCAGCAGCTCCGACACTCAGAGCTCTGGAAACACCATATATTTT
clone size: -; V gene: TRBV11-2; J gene: TRBJ2-7; D gene: TRBD1; CDR3 protein: CASSLVQGAEQYF; CDR3 DNA: TGTGCCAGCAGCTTAGTCCAGGGGGCAGAGCAGTACTTC
clone size: -; V gene: TRBV24-1; J gene: TRBJ1-2; D gene: TRBD1; CDR3 protein: CATSEPMSGTESYGYTF; CDR3 DNA: TGTGCCACCAGTGAACCCATGTCCGGGACAGAAAGCTATGGCTACACCTTC
clone size: -; V gene: TRBV9; J gene: TRBJ1-2; D gene: TRBD1; CDR3 protein: CASSEGQGDYGYTF; CDR3 DNA: TGTGCCAGCAGCGAGGGACAGGGCGACTATGGCTACACCTTC
clone size: -; V gene: TRBV9; J gene: TRBJ2-7; D gene: -; CDR3 protein: CASSPRQASRYEQYF; CDR3 DNA: TGTGCCAGCAGCCCTCGACAGGCCTCCAGGTACGAGCAGTACTTC
clone size: -; V gene: TRBV4-1; J gene: TRBJ2-7; D gene: -; CDR3 protein: CASSQFEGGSYEQYF; CDR3 DNA: TGCGCCAGCAGCCAGTTCGAAGGGGGCTCCTACGAGCAGTACTTC
clone size: -; V gene: TRBV7-9; J gene: TRBJ1-4; D gene: TRBD1; CDR3 protein: CASSRGQGATNEKLFF; CDR3 DNA: TGTGCCAGCAGCCGGGGACAGGGGGCAACTAATGAAAAACTGTTTTTT
clone size: few; V gene: TRBV2; J gene: TRBJ1-1; D gene: TRBD1; CDR3 protein: CASSTDRGWTEAFF; CDR3 DNA: TGTGCCAGCAGTACGGACAGGGGTTGGACTGAAGCTTTCTTT
clone size: -; V gene: TRBV20-1; J gene: TRBJ2-1; D gene: -; CDR3 protein: CSAPRVGEQFF; CDR3 DNA: TGCAGTGCTCCCAGGGTAGGAGAGCAGTTCTTC
clone size: -; V gene: TRBV3-1/TRBV3-2; J gene: TRBJ1-6; D gene: -; CDR3 protein: CASSQAPGYPGSPLHF; CDR3 DNA: TGTGCCAGCAGCCAAGCCCCAGGGTACCCGGGATCACCCCTCCACTTT
clone size: -; V gene: TRBV9; J gene: TRBJ1-6; D gene: TRBD1; CDR3 protein: CASSVVNPGQGISPLHF; CDR3 DNA: TGTGCCAGCAGCGTAGTAAACCCGGGACAGGGTATCTCACCCCTCCACTTT
clone size: -; V gene: TRBV10-3; J gene: TRBJ2-3; D gene: -; CDR3 protein: CAISEEAGATQYF; CDR3 DNA: TGTGCCATCAGTGAGGAGGCGGGTGCTACGCAGTATTTT
clone size: once; V gene: TRBV3-1/TRBV3-2; J gene: TRBJ2-6; D gene: -; CDR3 protein: CASSQEAGASGANVLTF; CDR3 DNA: TGTGCCAGCAGCCAAGAGGCGGGGGCCTCTGGGGCCAACGTCCTGACTTTC
clone size: -; V gene: TRBV4-1; J gene: TRBJ1-5; D gene: -; CDR3 protein: CASSHGRSSNQPQHF; CDR3 DNA: TGCGCCAGCAGCCACGGCAGGAGTAGCAATCAGCCCCAGCATTTT
clone size: -; V gene: TRBV3-1/TRBV3-2; J gene: TRBJ1-2; D gene: -; CDR3 protein: CASSQDSSGGDGYTF; CDR3 DNA: TGTGCCAGCAGCCAAGATTCGTCCGGGGGTGATGGCTACACCTTC
clone size: -; V gene: TRBV5-1; J gene: TRBJ2-3; D gene: -; CDR3 protein: CASSLGSHTDTQYF; CDR3 DNA: TGCGCCAGCAGCTTGGGGTCCCACACAGATACGCAGTATTTT
clone size: -; V gene: TRBV28; J gene: TRBJ1-1; D gene: -; CDR3 protein: CASTLTFGSTEAFF; CDR3 DNA: TGTGCCAGCACACTGACATTTGGGAGTACTGAAGCTTTCTTT
clone size: few; V gene: TRBV11-2; J gene: TRBJ2-5; D gene: -; CDR3 protein: CASSLGTVQETQYF; CDR3 DNA: TGTGCCAGCAGCTTAGGGACGGTTCAAGAGACCCAGTACTTC
clone size: -; V gene: TRBV19; J gene: TRBJ2-7; D gene: TRBD1; CDR3 protein: CASSIDGTGGSYEQYF; CDR3 DNA: TGTGCCAGTAGTATAGACGGGACAGGGGGCTCCTACGAGCAGTACTTC
clone size: -; V gene: TRBV5-1; J gene: TRBJ1-2; D gene: TRBD1; CDR3 protein: CASRRGQEDGYTF; CDR3 DNA: TGCGCCAGCAGACGGGGACAGGAGGATGGCTACACCTTC
clone size: few; V gene: TRBV11-3; J gene: TRBJ2-1; D gene: -; CDR3 protein: CASSLGSGVYNEQFF; CDR3 DNA: TGTGCCAGCAGCTTAGGATCAGGGGTGTACAATGAGCAGTTCTTC
clone size: -; V gene: TRBV7-2; J gene: TRBJ2-5; D gene: -; CDR3 protein: CASSLVSGTETQYF; CDR3 DNA: TGTGCCAGCAGCTTAGTGTCGGGTACAGAGACCCAGTACTTC
clone size: -; V gene: TRBV28; J gene: TRBJ1-5; D gene: -; CDR3 protein: CASTPVGGRAINQPQHF; CDR3 DNA: TGTGCCAGCACTCCCGTGGGTGGCAGGGCCATCAATCAGCCCCAGCATTTT
clone size: -; V gene: TRBV6-1; J gene: TRBJ2-4; D gene: -; CDR3 protein: CASSETGLAKNIQYF; CDR3 DNA: TGTGCCAGCAGTGAAACTGGATTAGCCAAAAACATTCAGTACTTC
clone size: -; V gene: TRBV10-1; J gene: TRBJ2-7; D gene: -; CDR3 protein: CASSESGYYEQYF; CDR3 DNA: TGCGCCAGCAGTGAATCAGGGTACTACGAGCAGTACTTC
clone size: -; V gene: TRBV3-1/TRBV3-2; J gene: TRBJ1-4; D gene: -; CDR3 protein: CASSQDFRDREKLFF; CDR3 DNA: TGTGCCAGCAGCCAAGATTTCAGGGATAGGGAAAAACTGTTTTTT
clone size: -; V gene: TRBV10-3; J gene: TRBJ1-4; D gene: -; CDR3 protein: CAISGGAGPTEKLFF; CDR3 DNA: TGTGCCATCAGTGGGGGGGCGGGGCCGACTGAAAAACTGTTTTTT
clone size: -; V gene: TRBV6-5; J gene: TRBJ2-2; D gene: -; CDR3 protein: CASSISVGTGELFF; CDR3 DNA: TGTGCCAGCAGTATAAGCGTGGGCACCGGGGAGCTGTTTTTT
clone size: -; V gene: TRBV6-5; J gene: TRBJ2-3; D gene: TRBD2; CDR3 protein: CASSSTSGGATQYF; CDR3 DNA: TGTGCCAGCAGTTCCACTAGCGGGGGAGCGACGCAGTATTTT
clone size: -; V gene: TRBV5-5; J gene: TRBJ2-5; D gene: TRBD1; CDR3 protein: CASSLGQGRLQETQYF; CDR3 DNA: TGTGCCAGCAGCCTGGGACAGGGTCGTCTTCAAGAGACCCAGTACTTC
clone size: -; V gene: TRBV6-2/TRBV6-3; J gene: TRBJ1-4; D gene: TRBD1; CDR3 protein: CASSLQGREKLFF; CDR3 DNA: TGTGCCAGCAGTCTACAGGGGCGGGAAAAACTGTTTTTT
clone size: -; V gene: TRBV6-5; J gene: TRBJ1-2; D gene: -; CDR3 protein: CASTQGRQDYGYTF; CDR3 DNA: TGTGCCAGCACCCAGGGGCGACAAGACTATGGCTACACCTTC
clone size: -; V gene: TRBV7-2; J gene: TRBJ2-7; D gene: -; CDR3 protein: CASSLERSARGPYEQYF; CDR3 DNA: TGTGCCAGCAGCTTAGAAAGATCCGCCAGGGGCCCCTACGAGCAGTACTTC
clone size: -; V gene: TRBV30; J gene: TRBJ2-5; D gene: TRBD2; CDR3 protein: CAWSGGLAGQETQYF; CDR3 DNA: TGTGCCTGGAGTGGGGGACTAGCGGGCCAAGAGACCCAGTACTTC
clone size: -; V gene: TRBV5-4; J gene: TRBJ2-3; D gene: TRBD1; CDR3 protein: CASSGQATDTQYF; CDR3 DNA: TGTGCCAGCTCCGGACAGGCTACAGATACGCAGTATTTT
clone size: once; V gene: TRBV4-1; J gene: TRBJ1-1; D gene: -; CDR3 protein: CASRDTGGRVAFF; CDR3 DNA: TGCGCCAGCAGGGATACTGGGGGCAGGGTGGCTTTCTTT
clone size: -; V gene: TRBV5-4; J gene: TRBJ2-3; D gene: TRBD2; CDR3 protein: CASSPSGANTDTQYF; CDR3 DNA: TGTGCCAGCAGCCCAAGCGGGGCAAACACAGATACGCAGTATTTT
clone size: -; V gene: TRBV10-3; J gene: TRBJ2-5; D gene: -; CDR3 protein: CATLDPAGETQYF; CDR3 DNA: TGTGCCACCTTGGACCCTGCAGGAGAGACCCAGTACTTC
clone size: -; V gene: TRBV21-1; J gene: TRBJ1-2; D gene: -; CDR3 protein: CASSKARLLGTGVRGYTF; CDR3 DNA: TGTGCCAGCAGCAAAGCGCGTCTGTTAGGGACAGGGGTTAGAGGCTACACCTTC
clone size: -; V gene: TRBV29-1; J gene: TRBJ1-1; D gene: TRBD1; CDR3 protein: CSVAQGTNTEAFF; CDR3 DNA: TGCAGCGTTGCACAGGGGACGAACACTGAAGCTTTCTTT